The 28 T cell receptor beta chains below all came from one sample that was sequenced in a study of blood T cell repertoires in COVID-19. Repertoires were generated with immunoSEQ multiplex PCR, while TCRdb's copy carries only in-frame clones and drops some. The top ten clones hold 3% to 4.5% of a sample with about 350,000 clones, approximately 89% of them seen once. Input material: peripheral blood. The origin of the receptors is a woman in her fifties or sixties with COVID-19, enrolled during active disease.

This clone was counted a single time. This chain links TRBV18 with TRBJ2-7, with TRBD1 matching 8 bases. The CDR3 is made up of 19 amino acids. Germline assignment: CDR1 KGHSH and CDR2 LQKENI. Losses at the gene ends were 2 bases for V and 2 bases for J; bases not matched to a gene: 17. This chain's CDR3 is CASSPEVGAWDRTTYEQYF. CDR3 DNA: TGTGCCAGCTCACCAGAGGTGGGGGCATGGGACAGGACCACCTACGAGCAGTACTTC.

The V call is TRBV6-2 or TRBV6-3, the J call TRBJ1-2; 10 positions agree with TRBD1. V lost 5 bases and J lost 7; bases outside the gene matches: 13. Germline CDR1 reads MNHEY; CDR2 reads SVGEGT. This CDR3 region has 16 residues. DNA for the CDR3: TGTGCCAGCAGTAGACAGATCATCCGGGACAGGGGTGGCTACACCTTC. This gives the protein CASSRQIIRDRGGYTF.

This clone appeared once. The J gene is TRBJ1-1, the V gene TRBV27, with D possibly matching TRBD1 (5 bases). This CDR3 region has 14 residues. Germline lookup yields CDR1 MNHEY and CDR2 SMNVEV (reference sequence). V gave up 2 bases and J gave up 2 bases, with 9 bases separating them. This chain's CDR3 is CASSLQGYNTEAFF. The DNA for the CDR3 is TGTGCCAGCAGTTTACAGGGTTATAACACTGAAGCTTTCTTT.

V gene TRBV7-6 combines with J gene TRBJ1-3; weak D call: TRBD1 (5 bases). The CDR3 has 16 amino acids. Germline CDR1 and CDR2: SGHVS and FNYEAQ. V lost 5 bases and J lost 4, with 18 bases in between. CDR3 in amino acids: CASSAPRAGPGNTIYF. DNA for the CDR3: TGTGCCAGCAGCGCTCCCAGGGCAGGGCCCGGAAACACCATATATTTT. The variable domain in full, with the rest retrieved from reference TRBV7-6 and TRBJ1-3, is GAGVSQSPRYKVTKRGQDVALRCDPISGHVSLYWYRQALGQGPEFLTYFNYEAQQDKSGLPNDRFSAERPEGSISTLTIQRTEQRDSAMYRCASSAPRAGPGNTIYFGEGSWLTVV.

J is TRBJ1-1 and V is TRBV5-4; TRBD1 agrees at 8 bases. V was clipped by 3 bases and J by 6 bases; unmatched bases: 10. The CDR3 is 15 amino acids. Germline CDR1 SGHNT, CDR2 YYREEE (reference sequence). CDR3 in amino acids: CASSSKTGEDAEAFF. The CDR3 DNA reads TGTGCCAGCAGCTCCAAGACAGGGGAAGATGCTGAAGCTTTCTTT.

In its sample, this clone was seen once. V gene TRBV9 combines with J gene TRBJ2-5, with TRBD2 matching 9 bases. The CDR3 consists of 16 residues. Trimming removed 0 bases from V and 4 bases from J; junction bases left unmatched: 7. The V gene's germline CDR1 is SGDLS and CDR2 YYNGEE. CDR3 region: CASSVAGGGVRETQYF. CDR3 coding DNA: TGTGCCAGCAGCGTAGCTGGCGGGGGGGTGAGAGAGACCCAGTACTTC.

The chain couples TRBV4-1 to TRBJ1-5, with 9 bases identical to TRBD1. Germline V gene lookup returns CDR1 MGHRA and CDR2 YSYEKL. This CDR3 is built from 16 residues. Losses at the gene ends were 0 bases for V and 5 bases for J; bases not matched to a gene: 5. CDR3 sequence reads: CASSQEAGQGYQPQHF. The DNA of the CDR3 is TGCGCCAGCAGCCAAGAGGCTGGACAGGGGTATCAGCCCCAGCATTTT.

V is TRBV6-5 and J is TRBJ2-7; the D gene is possibly TRBD2 (7 bases). The V gene's germline CDR1 is MNHEY and CDR2 SVGAGI. Trimming cost V 0 bases and J 3 bases, with 15 bases left between them. This CDR3 has 16 amino acids. CDR3 nucleotides: TGTGCCAGCAGTTACTCGAGGGCGGGGGACAACTACGAGCAGTACTTC. It codes for CASSYSRAGDNYEQYF.

The chain employs TRBV5-1 and TRBJ1-3; 7 positions match TRBD1. Looked up from germline, CDR1 is SGHRS and CDR2 is YFSETQ. Trimming cost V 3 bases and J 4 bases; bases outside gene matches: 13. This CDR3 contains 17 residues. The CDR3 region is CASSWDTSTGAGNTIYF. CDR3 nucleotide sequence: TGCGCCAGCAGCTGGGACACAAGCACAGGGGCGGGAAACACCATATATTTT.

The rearrangement links TRBV6-6 to TRBJ1-1; the D gene is possibly TRBD1 (5 bases). CDR1 is MNHNY, CDR2 SVGAGI, per germline (reference sequence). This CDR3 is 14 amino acids long. The V end lost 10 bases, the J end lost 4 bases, and 19 bases lay between the germline ends. This chain's CDR3 is CATGPWGGSTEAFF. For the CDR3, the DNA is TGTGCCACCGGACCTTGGGGCGGGAGCACTGAAGCTTTCTTT.

The CDR3 nucleotides read TGTGCCAGCAGTCAGACAGGGGCCTCGCTCTCCTACGAGCAGTACTTC. It specifies CASSQTGASLSYEQYF. The rearrangement uses TRBV14 and TRBJ2-7; the match to TRBD1 covers 8 bases. V dropped 6 bases and J dropped 0; count of bases not matched to a gene: 10. Germline CDR1 is SGHDN and CDR2 is FVKESK. The CDR3 spans 16 residues. Together with reference TRBV14 and TRBJ2-7, the CDR3 gives the full variable domain: EAGVTQFPSHSVIEKGQTVTLRCDPISGHDNLYWYRRVMGKEIKFLLHFVKESKQDESGMPNNRFLAERTGGTYSTLKVQPAELEDSGVYFCASSQTGASLSYEQYFGPGTRLTVT.

This clone was observed a handful of times. V is TRBV28 and J is TRBJ2-7; D is perhaps TRBD1 (5 bases). The length of the CDR3 is 14 residues. Trimming cost V 3 bases and J 2 bases, with 11 bases left between them. Germline CDR1 and CDR2: MDHEN and SYDVKM. In DNA, the CDR3 is TGTGCCAGCAGTTTTAGGACACCACCCTACGAGCAGTACTTC. This sequence encodes CASSFRTPPYEQYF.

This clone has more than one count but fewer than ten. This chain connects TRBV6-1 to TRBJ1-5; D is possibly TRBD1 (5 bases). The length of the CDR3 is 14 residues. CDR1 is MNHNS and CDR2 is SASEGT in the germline V gene. Deletions cut 1 base from V and 9 bases from J, with 13 bases between. The CDR3 spells CASSEGGHRRPQHF. CDR3 DNA sequence: TGTGCCAGCAGTGAAGGAGGCCACAGGCGGCCCCAGCATTTT.

The J gene is TRBJ2-7, the V gene TRBV4-1; TRBD2 agrees at 11 bases. Germline loops: CDR1 MGHRA, CDR2 YSYEKL. The CDR3 has 16 amino acids. The V segment lost 0 bases and the J segment 4 bases; nucleotides outside the gene matches: 5. This CDR3 is CASSQDASGGLYEQYF. The CDR3 DNA reads as TGCGCCAGCAGCCAAGATGCTAGCGGGGGGTTATACGAGCAGTACTTC.

The chain couples TRBV5-6 to TRBJ2-3; D ambiguous. The V end was cut by 3 bases, the J end by 0 bases, with 14 bases between. From germline, CDR1 is SGHDT and CDR2 YYEEEE. The CDR3 is 16 amino acids. CDR3 sequence reads: CASSSYSTISTDTQYF. The DNA of the CDR3 is TGTGCCAGCAGCTCATACTCGACAATTAGCACAGATACGCAGTATTTT.

V is TRBV6-5 and J is TRBJ1-2; the match to TRBD1 covers 7 bases. The CDR3 runs to 14 residues. Per the germline V gene, CDR1 is MNHEY and CDR2 is SVGAGI. The V and J ends lost 2 bases and 7 bases, in that order; junction bases with no gene match: 7. This CDR3 is CASSYTGTDGGYTF. CDR3 DNA: TGTGCCAGCAGTTACACCGGGACAGATGGTGGCTACACCTTC.

The J gene is TRBJ1-2, the V gene TRBV4-2; TRBD1 matches at 10 bases. V lost 5 bases and J lost 5; bases outside the gene matches: 5. The CDR3 is made up of 14 amino acids. Germline CDR1 reads LGHNA; CDR2 reads YNFKEQ. The DNA for the CDR3 is TGTGCCAGCAGCGCGGGACAGGGGATATATGGCTACACCTTC. Residues: CASSAGQGIYGYTF.

V gene TRBV7-3 combines with J gene TRBJ2-6; TRBD1 agrees at 7 bases. V dropped 4 bases and J dropped 1; count of bases not matched to a gene: 1. In germline, CDR1 is SGHTA, CDR2 FQGTGA. This CDR3 region has 15 residues. This CDR3 reads CASSSRGSGANVLTF. DNA of the CDR3: TGTGCCAGCAGCTCCAGGGGGTCTGGGGCCAACGTCCTGACTTTC.

The rearrangement joins TRBV29-1 to TRBJ1-4; unclear D gene. This CDR3 spans 14 amino acids. Trimming shortened V by 6 bases and J by 0 bases, and 11 bases separated the two germline ends. Germline V gene data show CDR1 as SQVTM and CDR2 as ANQGSEA. This CDR3 reads CSVAVYSTNEKLFF. Written as DNA, the CDR3 is TGCAGCGTCGCCGTATACTCAACTAATGAAAAACTGTTTTTT. The variable domain in full, with the rest retrieved from reference TRBV29-1 and TRBJ1-4, is SAVISQKPSRDICQRGTSLTIQCQVDSQVTMMFWYRQQPGQSLTLIATANQGSEATYESGFVIDKFPISRPNLTFSTLTVSNMSPEDSSIYLCSVAVYSTNEKLFFGSGTQLSVL.

The CDR3 spells CARYRDQETQYF. The CDR3, as DNA: TGTGCCAGATACAGGGACCAAGAGACCCAGTACTTC. The chain combines TRBV28 with TRBJ2-5, with a weak D call TRBD1 (6 bases). The CDR3 runs to 12 residues. Trimming shortened V by 9 bases and J by 0 bases, and 8 bases separated the two germline ends. Germline V gene data show CDR1 as MDHEN and CDR2 as SYDVKM. The whole variable domain, filled in from reference TRBV28 and TRBJ2-5, reads DVKVTQSSRYLVKRTGEKVFLECVQDMDHENMFWYRQDPGLGLRLIYFSYDVKMKEKGDIPEGYSVSREKKERFSLILESASTNQTSMYLCARYRDQETQYFGPGTRLLVL.

The chain employs TRBV7-8 and TRBJ2-7; D may be TRBD2 (6 bases). The CDR3 is 12 residues long. Trimming stripped 5 bases from V and 3 bases from J, with 8 bases between. Germline loops: CDR1 SGHVS, CDR2 FQNEAQ. CDR3 bases: TGTGCCAGCAGCGAGGGAGGCTACGAGCAGTACTTC. Translation: CASSEGGYEQYF.

This chain joins TRBV4-1 and TRBJ2-7; no firm D call. V lost 0 bases and J 2 bases, leaving 8 bases between the germline ends. This CDR3 contains 14 residues. Germline V lookup: CDR1 MGHRA, CDR2 YSYEKL. CDR3 protein: CASSQELVAYEQYF. As DNA, the CDR3 is TGCGCCAGCAGCCAAGAGTTAGTGGCCTACGAGCAGTACTTC.

The genes are TRBV29-1 and TRBJ1-1, with 9 positions matching TRBD1. CDR1 is SQVTM and CDR2 is ANQGSEA in the germline V gene. There are 13 residues in the CDR3. J lost 2 bases, V lost 7 bases, and 5 bases had no gene match. The CDR3 region is CSAAQGANTEAFF. The CDR3, as DNA: TGCAGCGCTGCACAGGGGGCAAACACTGAAGCTTTCTTT.

The V gene is TRBV10-3, the J gene TRBJ2-5; 10 bases match TRBD1. Trimming at V came to 4 bases and at J to 4 bases, leaving 12 bases not matched to a gene. Germline CDR1 ENHRY, CDR2 SYGVKD. The CDR3 runs 17 residues. The CDR3 nucleotides are TGTGCCATCAGTGGAATACCGGGACAGGGGATCGGAGAGACCCAGTACTTC. Translation: CAISGIPGQGIGETQYF.

The chain couples TRBV27 to TRBJ1-2; D is unclear. The CDR3 sequence is 15 residues long. Germline V CDR1 and CDR2: MNHEY, SMNVEV (reference sequence). Trimming took off 0 bases at V and 3 bases at J, with 11 bases between the two ends. Here the CDR3 reads CASSLSPGQYYGYTF. In nucleotides, the CDR3 is TGTGCCAGCAGTTTATCGCCTGGGCAGTACTATGGCTACACCTTC.

This clone was counted once. The chain employs TRBV5-4 and TRBJ1-2, with a weak D call TRBD1 (6 bases). CDR3 size: 17 residues. From germline, CDR1 is SGHNT and CDR2 YYREEE (reference sequence). Between the trimmed V and J ends, which lost 5 bases and 2 bases, there was a span of 22 bases. CDR3 loop: CASSPGAGALTNYGYTF. Here the CDR3 DNA reads TGTGCCAGCAGTCCAGGTGCGGGGGCCCTTACAAACTATGGCTACACCTTC.

V usage is TRBV5-1 and J usage is TRBJ1-2; D remains unclear. Looked up from germline, CDR1 is SGHRS and CDR2 is YFSETQ. Trimming shortened V by 0 bases and J by 0 bases, and 6 bases separated the two germline ends. This CDR3 is 14 amino acids long. CDR3 loop: CASSLGPANYGYTF. CDR3 in DNA: TGCGCCAGCAGCTTGGGGCCAGCTAACTATGGCTACACCTTC.

The chain joins TRBV9 to TRBJ1-6; tentative D call: TRBD1 (6 bases). CDR1 and CDR2 from the germline V gene are SGDLS and YYNGEE. This CDR3 comprises 14 residues. The ends were cut back, 4 bases at V and 1 base at J, with 6 bases in the middle. CDR3 coding DNA: TGTGCCAGCAGCAGGGGGTCCTATAATTCACCCCTCCACTTT. Its protein is CASSRGSYNSPLHF.